The next 7 T cell receptor beta chains were all read from a single sample in a study of shared clonotypes between healthy human individuals (dated by TCRdb to 2018 to 2021). The library came from the immunoSEQ multiplex PCR assay. TCRdb re-hosts the immuneACCESS table, in-frame sequences only. Its copies lack some clones; in the studies checked, an unresolved V gene accounts for under half of them, and the cause for the rest is not known. The sample data list some 690,000 clones, and 90% of these were observed just once. Of the sample, 30% to 35% is held by the ten largest clones. The sequenced sample consisted of memory CD8+ T cells from PBMCs. The cell subset or site label of this sample denotes: CD45RO+ cells pooled with CCR7-negative TemRA cells. Receptors originate from a man aged 18-30 years in good health. Some clones in this sample may be carry-over from other donors' samples.

The chain has TRBV28 and TRBJ1-2, with unresolved D. This CDR3 region has 14 residues. V was clipped by 7 bases and J by 0 bases, with 12 bases between them. Germline V gene lookup returns CDR1 MDHEN and CDR2 SYDVKM. The CDR3 spells CASTLWVTNYGYTF. CDR3 DNA sequence: TGTGCCAGCACCCTATGGGTGACTAACTATGGCTACACCTTC.

The sample holds one count of this clone. The V and J genes are TRBV5-1 and TRBJ2-7, with 10 bases lining up with TRBD1. The CDR3 runs 15 residues. The germline gives CDR1 SGHRS, CDR2 YFSETQ. V lost 4 bases and J lost 5; bases outside the gene matches: 9. DNA of the CDR3: TGCGCCAGCAGCACGGGACAGGGGCCCATCCACGAGCAGTACTTC. Protein product: CASSTGQGPIHEQYF.

This clone was counted once. J is TRBJ2-1 and V is TRBV7-6, with 13 bases that match TRBD2. The V gene end was trimmed by 4 bases and the J gene end by 4 bases; junction bases not matched to a gene: 16. The CDR3 extends over 20 amino acids. Looked up from germline, CDR1 is SGHVS and CDR2 is FNYEAQ. The CDR3 DNA sequence: TGTGCCAGCAGCTCACTTAAACTAGCGGGAGGGCCACTCGAATACAATGAGCAGTTCTTC. Its protein product is CASSSLKLAGGPLEYNEQFF.

Comments on this clone: Relative to the germline gene, one junction end is altered; a read error may explain this. The genes are TRBV7-6 and TRBJ2-3; TRBD2 matches 13 bases. The CDR3 runs 16 residues. CDR1 and CDR2 from the germline V gene are SGHVS and FNYEAQ. The CDR3 nucleotides read TGTGCCAGCAGCTTAGGGACTAGCGGGAGCAAAGATACGCAGTATTTT. Its protein is CASSLGTSGSKDTQYF.

The chain joins TRBV10-3 to TRBJ2-1, with TRBD2 matching 8 bases. The V segment lost 7 bases and the J segment 2 bases; nucleotides outside the gene matches: 7. Germline values: CDR1 ENHRY, CDR2 SYGVKD. The CDR3 length is 15 residues. The CDR3 nucleotides are TGTGCCATCATGCCCTCACTAGCGGCCTACAATGAGCAGTTCTTC. This encodes CAIMPSLAAYNEQFF.

This sequence joins TRBV10-1 and TRBJ1-1; the D gene is possibly TRBD1 (5 bases). The CDR3 is 14 amino acids. Germline-derived CDR1 and CDR2 are WNHNN and SYGVQD (reference sequence). The CDR3 loop is CVIGGAPAGTEAFF. Here the CDR3 DNA reads TGCGTCATAGGCGGGGCCCCAGCGGGCACTGAAGCTTTCTTT.

The chain combines TRBV4-1 with TRBJ2-1; weak D call: TRBD2 (5 bases). Per germline, CDR1 MGHRA and CDR2 YSYEKL. This CDR3 has 13 residues. Trimming shortened V by 4 bases and J by 12 bases, and 16 bases separated the two germline ends. CDR3 sequence reads: CASSPGGTAAQFF. For the CDR3, the DNA is TGCGCCAGCAGCCCAGGAGGAACTGCGGCGCAGTTCTTC.